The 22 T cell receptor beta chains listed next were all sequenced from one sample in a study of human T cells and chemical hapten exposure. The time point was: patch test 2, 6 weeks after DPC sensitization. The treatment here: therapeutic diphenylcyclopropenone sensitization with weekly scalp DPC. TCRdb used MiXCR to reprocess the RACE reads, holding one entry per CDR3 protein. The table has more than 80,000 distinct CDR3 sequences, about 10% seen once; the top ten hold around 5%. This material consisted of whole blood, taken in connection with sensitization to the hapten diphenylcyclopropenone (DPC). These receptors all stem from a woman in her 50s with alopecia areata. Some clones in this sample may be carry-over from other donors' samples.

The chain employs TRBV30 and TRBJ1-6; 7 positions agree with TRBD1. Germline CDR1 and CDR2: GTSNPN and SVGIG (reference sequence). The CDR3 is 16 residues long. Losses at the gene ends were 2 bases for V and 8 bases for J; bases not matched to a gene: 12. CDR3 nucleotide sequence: TGTGCCTGGAGTTTCGGATTTCAGGGGGGAGATTCACCCCTCCACTTT. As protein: CAWSFGFQGGDSPLHF.

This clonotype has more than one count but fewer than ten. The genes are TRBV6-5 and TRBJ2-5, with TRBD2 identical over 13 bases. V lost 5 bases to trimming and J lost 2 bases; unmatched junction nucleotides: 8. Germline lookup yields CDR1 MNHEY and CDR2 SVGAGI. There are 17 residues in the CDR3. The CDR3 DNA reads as TGTGCCAGCAGTGCATCCGGGACTAGCGGGGAACAAGAGACCCAGTACTTC. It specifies CASSASGTSGEQETQYF.

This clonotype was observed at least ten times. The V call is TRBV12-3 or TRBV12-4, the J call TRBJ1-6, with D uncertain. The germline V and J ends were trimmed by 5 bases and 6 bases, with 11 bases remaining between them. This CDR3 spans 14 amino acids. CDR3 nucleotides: TGTGCCAGCAGTCGTCCTGCCGGTAATTCACCCCTCCACTTT. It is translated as CASSRPAGNSPLHF.

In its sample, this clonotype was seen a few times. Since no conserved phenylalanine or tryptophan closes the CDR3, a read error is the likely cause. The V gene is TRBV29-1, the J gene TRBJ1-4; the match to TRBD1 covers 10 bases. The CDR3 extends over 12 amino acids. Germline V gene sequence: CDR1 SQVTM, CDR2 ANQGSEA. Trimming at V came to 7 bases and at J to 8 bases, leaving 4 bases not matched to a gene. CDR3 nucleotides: TGCAGCGCTGGGACAGGGGACGAAAAACTGTTTCTT. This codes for CSAGTGDEKLFL.

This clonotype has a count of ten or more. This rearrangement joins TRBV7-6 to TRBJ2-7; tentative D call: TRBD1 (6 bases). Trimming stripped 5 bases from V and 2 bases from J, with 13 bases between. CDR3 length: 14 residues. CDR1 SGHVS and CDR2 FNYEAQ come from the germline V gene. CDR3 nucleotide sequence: TGTGCCAGCAGCCCCGGGACACCGCCCTACGAGCAGTACTTC. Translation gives CASSPGTPPYEQYF.

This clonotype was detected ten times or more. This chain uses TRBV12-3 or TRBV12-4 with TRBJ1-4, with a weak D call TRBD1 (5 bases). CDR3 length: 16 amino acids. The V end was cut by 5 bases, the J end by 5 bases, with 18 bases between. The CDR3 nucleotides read TGTGCCAGCAGTATGAGCCAGGGCCAACTCAATGAAAAACTGTTTTTT. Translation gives CASSMSQGQLNEKLFF.

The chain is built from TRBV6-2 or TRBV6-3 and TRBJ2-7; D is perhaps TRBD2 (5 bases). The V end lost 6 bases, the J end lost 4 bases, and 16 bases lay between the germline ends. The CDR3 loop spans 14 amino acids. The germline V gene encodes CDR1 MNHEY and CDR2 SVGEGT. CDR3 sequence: CASRPAGSAYEQYF. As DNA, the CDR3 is TGTGCCAGCAGGCCGGCGGGTTCTGCATACGAGCAGTACTTC.

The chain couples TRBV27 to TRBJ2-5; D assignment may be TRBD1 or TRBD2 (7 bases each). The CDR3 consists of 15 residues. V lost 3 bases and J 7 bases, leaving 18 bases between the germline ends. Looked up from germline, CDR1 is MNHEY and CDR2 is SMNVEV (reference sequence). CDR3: CASSLGGGTAGTQYF. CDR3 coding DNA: TGTGCCAGCAGTTTGGGAGGGGGCACTGCAGGGACCCAGTACTTC.

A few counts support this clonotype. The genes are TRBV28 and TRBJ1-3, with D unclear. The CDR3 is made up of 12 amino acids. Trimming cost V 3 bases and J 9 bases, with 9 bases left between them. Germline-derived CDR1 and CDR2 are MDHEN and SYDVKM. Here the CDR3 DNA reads TGTGCCAGCAGTTTGCCCCACCTCACCATATATTTT. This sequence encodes CASSLPHLTIYF. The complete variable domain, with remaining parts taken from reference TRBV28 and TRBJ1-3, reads DVKVTQSSRYLVKRTGEKVFLECVQDMDHENMFWYRQDPGLGLRLIYFSYDVKMKEKGDIPEGYSVSREKKERFSLILESASTNQTSMYLCASSLPHLTIYFGEGSWLTVV.

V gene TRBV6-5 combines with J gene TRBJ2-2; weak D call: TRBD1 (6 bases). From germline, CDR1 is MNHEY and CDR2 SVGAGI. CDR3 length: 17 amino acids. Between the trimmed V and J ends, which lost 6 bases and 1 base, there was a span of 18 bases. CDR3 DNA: TGTGCCAGCAGGGACCCTACAGGGCCAATGAACACCGGGGAGCTGTTTTTT. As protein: CASRDPTGPMNTGELFF.

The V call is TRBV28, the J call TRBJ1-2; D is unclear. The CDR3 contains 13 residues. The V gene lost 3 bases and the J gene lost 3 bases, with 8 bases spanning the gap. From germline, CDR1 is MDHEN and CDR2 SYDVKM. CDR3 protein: CASSLQTHYGYTF. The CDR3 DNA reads TGTGCCAGCAGTTTGCAGACCCACTATGGCTACACCTTC.

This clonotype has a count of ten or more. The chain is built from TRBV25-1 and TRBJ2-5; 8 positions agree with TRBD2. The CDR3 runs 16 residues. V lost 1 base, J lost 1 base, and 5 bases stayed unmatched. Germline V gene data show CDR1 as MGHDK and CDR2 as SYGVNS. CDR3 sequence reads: CASSELAGKIQETQYF. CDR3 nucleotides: TGTGCCAGCAGTGAATTAGCGGGAAAAATCCAAGAGACCCAGTACTTC. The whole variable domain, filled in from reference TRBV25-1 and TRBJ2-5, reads EADIYQTPRYLVIGTGKKITLECSQTMGHDKMYWYQQDPGMELHLIHYSYGVNSTEKGDLSSESTVSRIRTEHFPLTLESARPSHTSQYLCASSELAGKIQETQYFGPGTRLLVL.

The CDR3 region is CASSRVGLARNTGELFF. The DNA for the CDR3 is TGTGCCAGCAGCCGAGTGGGACTAGCGAGGAACACCGGGGAGCTGTTTTTT. The chain links TRBV7-2 to TRBJ2-2, with 10 bases that match TRBD2. Per germline, CDR1 SGHTA and CDR2 FQGNSA. This CDR3 has 17 residues. Germline trimming cut 5 bases from V and 1 base from J; bases unmatched to any gene: 7. The complete variable domain, with remaining parts taken from reference TRBV7-2 and TRBJ2-2, reads GAGVSQSPSNKVTEKGKDVELRCDPISGHTALYWYRQSLGQGLEFLIYFQGNSAPDKSGLPSDRFSAERTGGSVSTLTIQRTQQEDSAVYLCASSRVGLARNTGELFFGEGSRLTVL.

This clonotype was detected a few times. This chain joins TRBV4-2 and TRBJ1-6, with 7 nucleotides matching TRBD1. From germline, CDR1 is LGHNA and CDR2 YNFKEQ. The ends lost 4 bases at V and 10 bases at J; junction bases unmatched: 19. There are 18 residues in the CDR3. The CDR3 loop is CASSPAPDRILRGSPLHF. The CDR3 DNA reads TGTGCCAGCAGCCCGGCCCCGGACAGGATCTTACGGGGGTCACCCCTCCACTTT.

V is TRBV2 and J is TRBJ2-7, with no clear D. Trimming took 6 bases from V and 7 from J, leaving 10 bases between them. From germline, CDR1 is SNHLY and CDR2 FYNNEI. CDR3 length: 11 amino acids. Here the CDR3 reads CASRTREEQYF. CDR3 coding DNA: TGTGCCAGCAGGACTCGTGAGGAGCAGTACTTC.

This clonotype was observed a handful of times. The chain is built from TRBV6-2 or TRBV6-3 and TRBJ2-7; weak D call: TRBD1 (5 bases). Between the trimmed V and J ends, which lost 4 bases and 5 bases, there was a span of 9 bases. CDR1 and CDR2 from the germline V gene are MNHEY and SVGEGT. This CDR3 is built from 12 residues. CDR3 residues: CASSWGGHEQYF. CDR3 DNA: TGTGCCAGCAGTTGGGGCGGACACGAGCAGTACTTC.

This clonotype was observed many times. CDR3 sequence (DNA): TGTGCCAGCGGTCAGCCTTATAGCAATCAGCCCCAGCATTTT. Translating gives CASGQPYSNQPQHF. This chain uses TRBV27 with TRBJ1-5; D unclear. V lost 8 bases to trimming and J lost 0 bases, with 11 bases between them. The CDR3 is 14 amino acids. Germline assignment: CDR1 MNHEY and CDR2 SMNVEV (reference sequence).

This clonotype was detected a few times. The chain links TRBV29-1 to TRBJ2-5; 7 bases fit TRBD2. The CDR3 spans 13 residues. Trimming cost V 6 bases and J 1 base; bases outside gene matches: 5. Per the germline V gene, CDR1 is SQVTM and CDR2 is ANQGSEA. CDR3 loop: CSVAGTIQETQYF. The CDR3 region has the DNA TGCAGCGTAGCCGGGACTATCCAAGAGACCCAGTACTTC.

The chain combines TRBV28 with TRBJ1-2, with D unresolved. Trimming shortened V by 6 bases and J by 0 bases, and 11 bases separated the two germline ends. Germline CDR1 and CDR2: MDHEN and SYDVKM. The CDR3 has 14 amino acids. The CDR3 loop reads CASSVIGPNYGYTF. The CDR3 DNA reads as TGTGCCAGCAGCGTGATAGGGCCTAACTATGGCTACACCTTC.

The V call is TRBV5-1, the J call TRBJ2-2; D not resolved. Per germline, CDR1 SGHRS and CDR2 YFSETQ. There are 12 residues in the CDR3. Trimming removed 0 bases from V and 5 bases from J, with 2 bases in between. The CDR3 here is CASSLETGELFF. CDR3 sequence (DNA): TGCGCCAGCAGCTTGGAGACCGGGGAGCTGTTTTTT.

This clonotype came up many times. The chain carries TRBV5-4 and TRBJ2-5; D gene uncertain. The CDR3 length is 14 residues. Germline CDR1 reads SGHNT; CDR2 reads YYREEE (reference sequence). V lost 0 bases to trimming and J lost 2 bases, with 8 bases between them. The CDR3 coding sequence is TGTGCCAGCAGCTTGGGGCCAGCTCAAGAGACCCAGTACTTC. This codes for CASSLGPAQETQYF. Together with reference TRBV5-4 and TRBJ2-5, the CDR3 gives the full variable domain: ETGVTQSPTHLIKTRGQQVTLRCSSQSGHNTVSWYQQALGQGPQFIFQYYREEENGRGNFPPRFSGLQFPNYSSELNVNALELDDSALYLCASSLGPAQETQYFGPGTRLLVL.

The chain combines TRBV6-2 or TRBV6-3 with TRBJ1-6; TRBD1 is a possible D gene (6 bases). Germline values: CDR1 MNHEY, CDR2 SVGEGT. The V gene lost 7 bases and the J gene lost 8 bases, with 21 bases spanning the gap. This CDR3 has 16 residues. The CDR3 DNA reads TGTGCCAGCACGCTGGTTCGCAGGGGCCGGTATTCACCCCTCCACTTT. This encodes CASTLVRRGRYSPLHF.